This entry lists 2 T cell receptor beta chains sequenced from one sample in a study of OX40 agonist ivuxolimab in advanced cancers. The method was immunoSEQ multiplex PCR; TCRdb's version includes in-frame clones alone and lacks a portion of them. The data show about 65,000 clones, around 86% seen once. Material: CD4+ or CD8+ T cells sorted from blood, obtained in a trial of the OX40 agonist ivuxolimab. The receptors originated from an adult with an advanced solid tumor such as melanoma, head and neck, liver or kidney cancer.

The chain has TRBV6-4 and TRBJ1-1, with D possibly matching TRBD1 (5 bases). This CDR3 is built from 14 residues. Trimming stripped 5 bases from V and 4 bases from J, with 14 bases between. Germline V lookup: CDR1 MRHNA, CDR2 SNTAGT. CDR3: CASSPQGASTEAFF. The CDR3 nucleotides are TGTGCCAGCAGTCCCCAAGGGGCAAGCACTGAAGCTTTCTTT.

The rearrangement links TRBV6-6 to TRBJ2-1; D is undetermined. The V gene's germline CDR1 is MNHNY and CDR2 SVGAGI (reference sequence). Trimming shortened V by 2 bases and J by 3 bases, and 8 bases separated the two germline ends. This CDR3 comprises 14 residues. CDR3 sequence: CASSYLPRYNEQFF. The CDR3 bases are TGTGCCAGCAGTTACCTACCCCGCTACAATGAGCAGTTCTTC.